The 3 T cell receptor beta chains below were found in one sample sequenced in a study of blood T cell repertoires in COVID-19. Sequenced by immunoSEQ multiplex PCR; TCRdb stores in-frame clones only, minus some. The table has 200,000 to 250,000 clones, just under 85% seen once. The sample was peripheral blood. These TCRs come from a woman in her 50s with active or convalescent COVID-19.

The CDR3 loop is CASSPWEGLARGELFF. The CDR3 DNA reads TGTGCCAGCAGCCCTTGGGAAGGGCTAGCGCGCGGGGAGCTGTTTTTT. The chain couples TRBV7-9 to TRBJ2-2, with a tentative D call TRBD2 (6 bases). This CDR3 has 16 amino acids. Germline V gene lookup returns CDR1 SEHNR and CDR2 FQNEAQ (reference sequence). Deletions cut 5 bases from V and 7 bases from J, with 20 bases between.

This clone is a singleton in its sample. The chain combines TRBV7-3 with TRBJ1-6, with D perhaps TRBD1 (6 bases). Deletions cut 3 bases from V and 11 bases from J, with 14 bases between. The CDR3 is 14 residues long. Germline V gives CDR1 SGHTA, CDR2 FQGTGA. CDR3 nucleotide sequence: TGTGCCAGCAGCTTTCGCAGGGGAAGTACACCCCTCCACTTT. Its translation is CASSFRRGSTPLHF.

This clone was detected only once. The chain joins TRBV2 to TRBJ1-5; D uncertain. Trimming took 4 bases from V and 1 from J, leaving 8 bases between them. Per the germline V gene, CDR1 is SNHLY and CDR2 is FYNNEI. The CDR3 is 14 amino acids. CDR3 protein: CASSVGRSNQPQHF. The CDR3 coding sequence is TGTGCCAGCAGTGTCGGTCGGAGCAATCAGCCCCAGCATTTT.